These 10 T cell receptor beta chains came from one sample sequenced in a study of blood T cell repertoires in COVID-19. Only in-frame clones appear in the TCRdb table, and some are missing; sequencing was by immunoSEQ multiplex PCR. The profile covers 70,000 or so clones, with approximately 88% appearing a single time and 2.5% to 3% taken by the ten largest. Sequenced input: peripheral blood. The receptors stem from a man aged 80 or over with active or convalescent COVID-19.

This chain connects TRBV19 to TRBJ1-3; a possible D gene is TRBD1 (6 bases). The CDR3 is made up of 16 amino acids. With 6 bases removed from V and 0 bases from J, the gap between germline ends came to 15 bases. The V gene's germline CDR1 is LNHDA and CDR2 SQIVND (reference sequence). The CDR3 nucleotides read TGTGCCAGTAGGACCAACAGGGCAAGCTCTGGAAACACCATATATTTT. As protein: CASRTNRASSGNTIYF.

This chain links TRBV5-1 with TRBJ2-1; 7 nucleotides agree with TRBD1. CDR1 and CDR2 from the germline V gene are SGHRS and YFSETQ. The CDR3 is 15 amino acids. J was trimmed by 0 bases and V by 4 bases; bases with no gene match: 4. The CDR3 is CASSLGQFSYNEQFF. CDR3 bases: TGCGCCAGCAGCCTGGGACAGTTCTCCTACAATGAGCAGTTCTTC.

The chain is built from TRBV29-1 and TRBJ2-5, with D possibly being TRBD1 (6 bases). The germline V gene encodes CDR1 SQVTM and CDR2 ANQGSEA. Trimming took 3 bases from V and 5 from J, leaving 13 bases between them. The CDR3 is made up of 13 amino acids. CDR3 amino acids: CSVETRGTETQYF. CDR3 DNA sequence: TGCAGCGTTGAGACCAGGGGCACGGAGACCCAGTACTTC.

The chain combines TRBV3-1 (or the pseudogene TRBV3-2) with TRBJ2-5, with 8 bases matching TRBD2. This CDR3 comprises 15 residues. The V gene's germline CDR1 is LGHDT and CDR2 YNNKEL (reference sequence). Losses at the gene ends were 6 bases for V and 3 bases for J; bases not matched to a gene: 9. The CDR3 is CASRPRTSGEETQYF. CDR3 nucleotide sequence: TGTGCCAGCAGGCCTAGAACTAGCGGAGAAGAGACCCAGTACTTC.

The chain joins TRBV5-1 to TRBJ2-7; 8 positions match TRBD2. The CDR3 has 15 amino acids. Trimming removed 0 bases from V and 7 bases from J; junction bases left unmatched: 9. Germline assignment: CDR1 SGHRS and CDR2 YFSETQ. The CDR3 spells CASSLGLAGLKEQYF. The CDR3 nucleotides are TGCGCCAGCAGCTTGGGGTTAGCGGGACTGAAAGAGCAGTACTTC.

V gene TRBV7-8 combines with J gene TRBJ2-2; 10 positions match TRBD2. CDR3 size: 16 residues. V gave up 2 bases and J gave up 5 bases; unmatched junction bases: 5. In germline, CDR1 is SGHVS, CDR2 FQNEAQ. CDR3 in DNA: TGTGCCAGCAGCTTAACTAGCGGGGCAGCAACCGGGGAGCTGTTTTTT. Translated, it gives CASSLTSGAATGELFF.

The chain couples TRBV6-2 or TRBV6-3 to TRBJ2-7; tentatively, D is TRBD2 (6 bases). CDR1 and CDR2 (germline): MNHEY, SVGEGT. CDR3 length: 13 residues. V was shortened by 1 base and J by 4 bases, with 8 bases between the two germline ends. CDR3 in DNA: TGTGCCAGCAGTTACTTCGGGGGATACGAGCAGTACTTC. Its protein is CASSYFGGYEQYF.

This chain links TRBV7-2 with TRBJ1-5, with D possibly being TRBD1 (6 bases). The CDR3 consists of 15 residues. Germline V gene data show CDR1 as SGHTA and CDR2 as FQGNSA. V dropped 2 bases and J dropped 6 bases, with 14 bases sitting between them. The CDR3 nucleotides are TGTGCCAGCAGCTTATCTCAACAGGGCGGTCAGCCCCAGCATTTT. This gives the protein CASSLSQQGGQPQHF. Full variable domain (remainder filled in from reference TRBV7-2 and TRBJ1-5): GAGVSQSPSNKVTEKGKDVELRCDPISGHTALYWYRQSLGQGLEFLIYFQGNSAPDKSGLPSDRFSAERTGGSVSTLTIQRTQQEDSAVYLCASSLSQQGGQPQHFGDGTRLSIL.

The rearrangement uses TRBV27 and TRBJ2-7; 9 bases agree with TRBD1. Losses at the gene ends were 4 bases for V and 5 bases for J; bases not matched to a gene: 12. Looked up from germline, CDR1 is MNHEY and CDR2 is SMNVEV (reference sequence). CDR3 size: 16 residues. The CDR3 is CASSSITGTGIHEQYF. CDR3 sequence (DNA): TGTGCCAGCAGTTCCATAACGGGGACAGGGATCCACGAGCAGTACTTC.

The V and J genes are TRBV7-2 and TRBJ1-6; 10 bases map to TRBD1. The V segment lost 5 bases and the J segment 10 bases; nucleotides outside the gene matches: 8. Germline V gene sequence: CDR1 SGHTA, CDR2 FQGNSA. The CDR3 loop spans 15 amino acids. CDR3 region: CASSRGQGLGSPLHF. CDR3 nucleotide sequence: TGTGCCAGCAGCAGGGGACAGGGGTTAGGGTCACCCCTCCACTTT.